The 9 T cell receptor beta chains in this list originate from one sample, sequenced in a study of identical twins. TCRdb analysed the 5' RACE reads with MiXCR anew, one entry per CDR3 protein. The sample lists 700,000 or so distinct CDR3 sequences; over 20% were seen once. The data also belong to a second study, concerning T cells expressing NK-cell markers.

The sample consisted of PBMCs. Receptors were obtained from a woman aged 18 to 35 in good health.

The chain combines TRBV6-7 with TRBJ2-7; 7 nucleotides align to TRBD1. TRBV6-7 falls under the ORF class, with uncertain function. The J segment lost 2 bases and the V segment lost 7 bases, leaving 11 bases of the junction unmatched. The CDR3 is made up of 15 amino acids. CDR3 sequence: CASTRIQGSPYEQYF. DNA of the CDR3: TGTGCCAGCACCCGAATACAGGGGTCCCCCTACGAGCAGTACTTC.

There are a few counts of this clonotype. The chain combines TRBV12-3 or TRBV12-4 with TRBJ2-1; 7 bases are shared with TRBD2. CDR3 length: 16 amino acids. Unmatched junction bases numbered 8, after V lost 2 bases and J lost 4 bases. The CDR3 DNA is TGTGCCAGCAGTTTATCGCGGGAGAATCAATACAATGAGCAGTTCTTC. This encodes CASSLSRENQYNEQFF.

This clonotype was picked up a small number of times. J is TRBJ2-1 and V is TRBV12-3 or TRBV12-4, with 8 bases that match TRBD2. The CDR3 has 14 amino acids. J lost 8 bases, V lost 6 bases, and 9 bases had no gene match. The CDR3 DNA follows: TGTGCCAGCAGCATGGGACTAGGAGGCGATGAGCAGTTCTTC. Translating gives CASSMGLGGDEQFF.

This chain connects TRBV5-6 to TRBJ1-4; D unclear. CDR1 and CDR2 (germline): SGHDT, YYEEEE. Trimming pared 1 base from V and 8 bases from J, leaving 6 bases between. The CDR3 runs 12 residues. The CDR3 loop is CASSLWREKLFF. The CDR3 region has the DNA TGTGCCAGCAGCTTGTGGCGGGAAAAACTGTTTTTT.

This chain connects TRBV4-2 to TRBJ2-5, with 11 bases fitting TRBD2. The V and J ends lost 3 bases and 4 bases, in that order; junction bases with no gene match: 10. Germline loops: CDR1 LGHNA, CDR2 YNFKEQ. This CDR3 contains 17 residues. The CDR3 is CASSQGSGGALRETQYF. CDR3 nucleotide sequence: TGTGCCAGCAGCCAGGGTAGCGGGGGGGCTTTGCGAGAGACCCAGTACTTC.

The V gene is TRBV5-1, the J gene TRBJ2-7, with D possibly being TRBD1 or TRBD2 (5 bases each). This CDR3 region has 14 residues. Germline V gene sequence: CDR1 SGHRS, CDR2 YFSETQ. The V end lost 2 bases, the J end lost 1 base, and 10 bases lay between the germline ends. The CDR3 bases are TGCGCCAGCAGCTTACCGGGACGGTCCTACGAGCAGTACTTC. Residues: CASSLPGRSYEQYF.

The chain employs TRBV20-1 and TRBJ1-1; D unclear. This CDR3 contains 11 residues. The germline V and J ends were trimmed by 6 bases and 2 bases, with 7 bases remaining between them. CDR1 is DFQATT, CDR2 SNEGSKA, per germline (reference sequence). This CDR3 is CSATINTEAFF. The CDR3 DNA reads TGCAGTGCAACCATTAACACTGAAGCTTTCTTT.

The rearrangement links TRBV24-1 to TRBJ2-1, with D possibly TRBD1 on 7 matching bases. The germline CDR1 and CDR2 sequences are KGHDR and SFDVKD. The CDR3 spans 12 residues. V lost 12 bases and J 10 bases, leaving 18 bases between the germline ends. The CDR3 protein is CASAEGAGEQFF. The CDR3 DNA sequence: TGTGCCTCGGCCGAGGGGGCGGGGGAGCAGTTCTTC.

There are many counts of this clonotype. The chain carries TRBV11-3 and TRBJ2-4; a weak D match, TRBD1 (5 bases). V lost 1 base and J 6 bases, leaving 7 bases between the germline ends. This CDR3 comprises 13 residues. Germline CDR1 SGHNT, CDR2 YENEEA. The CDR3 coding sequence is TGTGCCAGCAGCTTAGTACAGGCAAACATTCAGTACTTC. It encodes CASSLVQANIQYF.